The 18 T cell receptor beta chains listed next were all sequenced from one sample in a study of regulatory dendritic cells for organ transplantation. The repertoire was sequenced with immunoSEQ multiplex PCR; TCRdb's copy has only in-frame clones and lacks some. The sample lists around 29,000 clones, approximately 81% occurring once. Specimen: naive CD8+ T cells from blood. Subset indicated: CD45RA+ naive T cells. These receptor sequences come from a human donor in good health.

The rearrangement links TRBV5-6 to TRBJ2-5, with 11 bases identical to TRBD2. The CDR3 is made up of 16 amino acids. The trim removed 4 bases at V and 0 bases at J, leaving 5 bases unmatched. In germline, CDR1 is SGHDT, CDR2 YYEEEE. Here the CDR3 DNA reads TGTGCCAGCAGCCGCGGACTAGCGGGTTACCAAGAGACCCAGTACTTC. Residues: CASSRGLAGYQETQYF.

There are a few counts of this clone. The rearrangement links TRBV4-1 to TRBJ2-1; 9 bases match TRBD2. Germline V lookup: CDR1 MGHRA, CDR2 YSYEKL. Trimming cost V 1 base and J 4 bases; bases outside gene matches: 2. The CDR3 extends over 15 amino acids. CDR3 DNA sequence: TGCGCCAGCAGCCAAGTTAGCGGGGGATACAATGAGCAGTTCTTC. Its translation is CASSQVSGGYNEQFF.

This clone was detected a few times. The V gene is TRBV7-9, the J gene TRBJ1-2, with D possibly being TRBD1 (5 bases). V was clipped by 5 bases and J by 4 bases, with 14 bases between them. The CDR3 is made up of 14 amino acids. The V gene's germline CDR1 is SEHNR and CDR2 FQNEAQ (reference sequence). The CDR3 region has the DNA TGTGCCAGCAGCCCAACTGACAGTGGCTATGGCTACACCTTC. As protein: CASSPTDSGYGYTF.

The rearrangement joins TRBV5-8 to TRBJ2-1, with 11 positions matching TRBD1. This CDR3 is 16 amino acids long. After removal of 3 bases from V and 7 bases from J, the junction contained 9 bases not matched to a gene. Germline V gene sequence: CDR1 SGHTS, CDR2 YDEGEE. CDR3 protein: CASSWGEGTGGNEQFF. The CDR3 DNA reads as TGTGCCAGCAGCTGGGGTGAAGGGACAGGGGGGAATGAGCAGTTCTTC.

CDR3 DNA: TGCGCCAGCAGCCACTCTGGGACAGGGGGCGATCAGCCCCAGCATTTT. Translating gives CASSHSGTGGDQPQHF. This rearrangement joins TRBV4-1 to TRBJ1-5; 12 bases fit TRBD1. In germline, CDR1 is MGHRA, CDR2 YSYEKL. The CDR3 consists of 16 residues. V lost 3 bases, J lost 5 bases, and 5 bases stayed unmatched.

This clone has only one observation. The rearrangement joins TRBV5-8 to TRBJ2-3; the D is unclear. The germline V gene has CDR1 SGHTS and CDR2 YDEGEE. The CDR3 loop spans 16 amino acids. Trimming shortened V by 0 bases and J by 6 bases, and 17 bases separated the two germline ends. The CDR3 DNA reads TGTGCCAGCAGCTTGGTAGCCCACACCGACCTCGATACGCAGTATTTT. It specifies CASSLVAHTDLDTQYF.

The J gene is TRBJ2-5, the V gene TRBV29-1; D ambiguous. Trimming stripped 7 bases from V and 1 base from J, with 16 bases between. This CDR3 is 14 amino acids long. Germline values: CDR1 SQVTM, CDR2 ANQGSEA. CDR3 bases: TGCAGCGGCGGTCCGGAGAACGTCCAAGAGACCCAGTACTTC. Translation: CSGGPENVQETQYF.

The chain has TRBV11-2 and TRBJ2-2; 9 nucleotides agree with TRBD2. The CDR3 runs 19 residues. Trimming cost V 5 bases and J 7 bases; bases outside gene matches: 20. Per germline, CDR1 SGHAT and CDR2 FQNNGV. CDR3 sequence: CASSAHGLAGGERDGELFF. The CDR3 nucleotides read TGTGCCAGCAGCGCCCATGGGTTGGCGGGGGGGGAGAGGGACGGGGAGCTGTTTTTT.

V and J are TRBV5-1 and TRBJ2-2; the D gene is possibly TRBD1 (6 bases). This CDR3 spans 15 amino acids. Between the trimmed V and J ends, which lost 5 bases and 3 bases, there was a span of 14 bases. Germline lookup yields CDR1 SGHRS and CDR2 YFSETQ. CDR3 sequence (DNA): TGCGCCAGCAGTCTCACCGGGACACACACCGGGGAGCTGTTTTTT. Residues: CASSLTGTHTGELFF.

This clone was detected only once. The chain employs TRBV10-3 and TRBJ2-2; 8 nucleotides align to TRBD2. Germline V CDR1 and CDR2: ENHRY, SYGVKD. CDR3 length equals 15 residues. J was trimmed by 3 bases and V by 6 bases; bases with no gene match: 6. Here the CDR3 reads CAIRDSGIDTGELFF. CDR3 coding DNA: TGTGCCATCAGGGATAGCGGGATCGACACCGGGGAGCTGTTTTTT.

The rearrangement links TRBV15 to TRBJ1-6; 11 bases map to TRBD1. The J segment lost 10 bases and the V segment lost 5 bases, leaving 4 bases of the junction unmatched. Germline V gene sequence: CDR1 LNHNV, CDR2 YYDKDF (reference sequence). The CDR3 consists of 14 residues. In nucleotides, the CDR3 is TGTGCCACCAGCGGACAGGGGGCTAGATCACCCCTCCACTTT. This translates into CATSGQGARSPLHF.

The rearrangement joins TRBV6-5 to TRBJ2-5; no clear D gene. This CDR3 is 13 amino acids long. V lost 0 bases and J lost 5, with 7 bases in between. CDR1 and CDR2 from the germline V gene are MNHEY and SVGAGI. CDR3: CASSYSHKETQYF. The CDR3 DNA sequence: TGTGCCAGCAGTTACTCACACAAGGAGACCCAGTACTTC.

The rearrangement links TRBV4-3 to TRBJ1-1; D is ambiguous. This CDR3 comprises 14 residues. Trimming cost V 0 bases and J 3 bases, with 8 bases left between them. Germline V gene data show CDR1 as LGHNA and CDR2 as YSLEER. CDR3 nucleotide sequence: TGCGCCAGCAGCCAAGATCCCGGGTACACTGAAGCTTTCTTT. This codes for CASSQDPGYTEAFF.

This clone was picked up one time. The chain uses TRBV11-2 and TRBJ1-2, with TRBD1 identical over 8 bases. CDR3 length: 14 amino acids. V was pared by 4 bases and J by 5 bases, with 6 bases of the junction left unmatched. In germline, CDR1 is SGHAT, CDR2 FQNNGV. In DNA form, the CDR3 reads TGTGCCAGCAGCTCCCCAGGGGGCAATTATGGCTACACCTTC. Translating it yields CASSSPGGNYGYTF. Full variable domain (outside the CDR3, taken from reference TRBV11-2 and TRBJ1-2): EAGVAQSPRYKIIEKRQSVAFWCNPISGHATLYWYQQILGQGPKLLIQFQNNGVVDDSQLPKDRFSAERLKGVDSTLKIQPAKLEDSAVYLCASSSPGGNYGYTFGSGTRLTVV.

The chain joins TRBV9 to TRBJ1-2; tentative D call: TRBD1 (6 bases). The CDR3 is 12 residues long. V gave up 6 bases and J gave up 7 bases, with 13 bases separating them. CDR1 SGDLS and CDR2 YYNGEE come from the germline V gene. The CDR3 DNA is TGTGCCAGCAAGGGGACACACTCTGGCTACACCTTC. The encoded protein is CASKGTHSGYTF.

The chain uses TRBV12-5 and TRBJ2-5; D unclear. Gene TRBJ2-7 matches the end of the DNA better, so the J call may be wrong. Germline V lookup: CDR1 LGHNT, CDR2 FRNRAP. The CDR3 is 11 residues long. Here the CDR3 reads CASGLGYEQYF. The CDR3 DNA sequence: TGTGCTAGTGGTTTGGGCTACGAGCAGTACTTC.

The rearrangement links TRBV11-3 to TRBJ1-1; D remains unclear. The CDR3 covers 15 residues. V was trimmed by 5 bases and J by 3 bases, leaving 16 bases between them. Germline assignment: CDR1 SGHNT and CDR2 YENEEA. CDR3: CASSTRENADTEAFF. CDR3 DNA: TGTGCCAGCAGCACGAGGGAAAATGCGGACACTGAAGCTTTCTTT.

This clone was detected once. The chain recombines TRBV7-2 with TRBJ2-7; 7 bases are a match to TRBD2. Looked up from germline, CDR1 is SGHTA and CDR2 is FQGNSA. This CDR3 contains 15 residues. V trimming: 0 bases; J trimming: 2 bases; junction bases outside the gene matches: 4. The CDR3 coding sequence is TGTGCCAGCAGCTTAGCGCGGGAGTGGCCCTACGAGCAGTACTTC. It codes for CASSLAREWPYEQYF. Together with reference TRBV7-2 and TRBJ2-7, the CDR3 gives the full variable domain: GAGVSQSPSNKVTEKGKDVELRCDPISGHTALYWYRQSLGQGLEFLIYFQGNSAPDKSGLPSDRFSAERTGGSVSTLTIQRTQQEDSAVYLCASSLAREWPYEQYFGPGTRLTVT.